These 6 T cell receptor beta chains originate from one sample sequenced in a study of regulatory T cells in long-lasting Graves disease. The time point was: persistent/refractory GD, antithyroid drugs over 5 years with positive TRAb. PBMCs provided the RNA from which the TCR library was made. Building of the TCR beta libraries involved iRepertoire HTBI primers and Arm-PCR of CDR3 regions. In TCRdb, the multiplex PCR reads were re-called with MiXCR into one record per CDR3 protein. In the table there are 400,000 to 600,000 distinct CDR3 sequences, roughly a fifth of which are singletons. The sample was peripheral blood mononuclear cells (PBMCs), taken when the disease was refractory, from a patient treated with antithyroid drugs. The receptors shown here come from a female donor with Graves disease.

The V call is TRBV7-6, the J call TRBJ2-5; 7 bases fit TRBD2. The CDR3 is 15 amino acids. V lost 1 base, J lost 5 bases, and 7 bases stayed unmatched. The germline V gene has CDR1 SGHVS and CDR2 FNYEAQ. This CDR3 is CASSLGREGVETQYF. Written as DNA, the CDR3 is TGTGCCAGCAGCTTAGGAAGGGAGGGTGTGGAGACCCAGTACTTC.

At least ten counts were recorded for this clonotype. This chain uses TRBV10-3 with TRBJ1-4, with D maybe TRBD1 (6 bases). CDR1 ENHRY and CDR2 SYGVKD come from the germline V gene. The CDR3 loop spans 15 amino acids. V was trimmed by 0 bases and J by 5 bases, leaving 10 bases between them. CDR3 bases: TGTGCCATCAGTGAGTCGACGGGGGGCAATGAAAAACTGTTTTTT. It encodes CAISESTGGNEKLFF.

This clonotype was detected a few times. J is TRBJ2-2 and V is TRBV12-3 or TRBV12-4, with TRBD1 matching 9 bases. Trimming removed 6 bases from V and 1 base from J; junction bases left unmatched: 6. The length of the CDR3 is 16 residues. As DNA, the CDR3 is TGTGCCAGCAGCATACCGGGACAGGGGAACACCGGGGAGCTGTTTTTT. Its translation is CASSIPGQGNTGELFF.

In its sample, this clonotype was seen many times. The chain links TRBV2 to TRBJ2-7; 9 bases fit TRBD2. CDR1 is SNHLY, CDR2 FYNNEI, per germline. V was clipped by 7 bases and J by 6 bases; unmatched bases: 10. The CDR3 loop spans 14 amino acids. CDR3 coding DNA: TGTGCCAGCATCTTAGCGGGGGCGCTGGGCGAGCAGTACTTC. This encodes CASILAGALGEQYF.

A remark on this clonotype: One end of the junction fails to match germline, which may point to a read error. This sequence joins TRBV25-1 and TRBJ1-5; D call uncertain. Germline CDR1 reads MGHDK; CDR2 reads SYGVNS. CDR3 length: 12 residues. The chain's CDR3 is CTSSESSGPQHF. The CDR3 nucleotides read TGTACCAGCAGTGAATCCTCAGGGCCCCAGCATTTT. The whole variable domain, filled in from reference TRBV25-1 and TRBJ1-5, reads EADIYQTPRYLVIGTGKKITLECSQTMGHDKMYWYQQDPGMELHLIHYSYGVNSTEKGDLSSESTVSRIRTEHFPLTLESARPSHTSQYLCTSSESSGPQHFGDGTRLSIL.

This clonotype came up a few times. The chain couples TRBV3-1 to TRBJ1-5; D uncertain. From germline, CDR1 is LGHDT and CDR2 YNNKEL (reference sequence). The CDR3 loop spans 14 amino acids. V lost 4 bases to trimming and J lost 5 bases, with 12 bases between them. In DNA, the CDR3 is TGTGCCAGCAGCCCAGTATGGGGTGATCAGCCCCAGCATTTT. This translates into CASSPVWGDQPQHF.